The clone carrying this T cell receptor (beta chain) was seen many times. Its cognate antigen is unknown. To make TCR beta libraries, researchers used iRepertoire HTBI primers and Arm-PCR of CDR3 regions. Source study methods: Identified across the samples were around 62 TRBV segments and 14 TRBJ segments. Each CDR3 protein gets one entry after TCRdb re-called the multiplex PCR reads with MiXCR. V and J calls and clone size were set by TCRdb, not the authors. Seen here are some 320,000 distinct CDR3 sequences, roughly 18% observed once, and the top ten hold about 40%. The source of the sample is a study of regulatory T cells in long-lasting Graves disease. Time point denoted: newly diagnosed GD, antithyroid drugs for less than 3 months. The TCR library was made from RNA extracted from PBMCs. Patients with Graves' disease were diagnosed by American Thyroid Association guidelines. Germline V gene sequence: CDR1 KGHDR, CDR2 SFDVKD. Trimming stripped 4 bases from V and 5 bases from J, with 15 bases between. The CDR3 is 15 residues long.

Study-wide points: Relative to newly diagnosed Graves' patients, persistent ones had lower TCR diversity.

Material: peripheral blood mononuclear cells (PBMCs), obtained at new diagnosis, from a patient treated with antithyroid drugs. The chain carries TRBV24-1 and TRBJ2-3; D possibly corresponds to TRBD1 (8 bases). This receptor was obtained from a female donor with Graves disease. The CDR3 bases are TGTGCCACCAGTGAGGACACAGGGGGGGGAGATACGCAGTATTTT. This translates into CATSEDTGGGDTQYF.